This TCR beta chain was sequenced for a study of T cells after yellow fever vaccination. Each CDR3 protein gets one entry after TCRdb re-called the 5' RACE reads with MiXCR. The sample includes 150,000 or so distinct CDR3 sequences, approximately 6.6% of them seen just once. Many counts were recorded for this clonotype. Germline assignment: CDR1 MDHEN and CDR2 SYDVKM. The CDR3 length is 14 residues. Germline trimming cut 5 bases from V and 7 bases from J; bases unmatched to any gene: 8. The chain joins TRBV28 to TRBJ2-1, with 7 bases fitting TRBD1. Source: CD4+ T cells sorted from PBMCs, taken 10 days after the yellow fever booster vaccination. The sequence came from a man between 25 and 39 years old who received the YFV17D yellow fever vaccine. CDR3 DNA: TGTGCCAGCAGTCAGCCCCCAGGGGGAAATGAGCAGTTCTTC. This translates into CASSQPPGGNEQFF.